One sample yielded the 29 T cell receptor beta chains listed below, sequenced in a study of response to subunit inactivated influenza vaccine. MiXCR, applied by TCRdb to the RT-PCR reads, yields one record per CDR3 protein. The sample gives about 480,000 distinct CDR3 sequences, 13% of which show up once; under 15% is in the top ten. The sample consisted of PBMCs from blood, taken roughly 45 days after vaccination. The source of these receptors is a man aged 45-65 years who received an inactivated influenza vaccine.

The chain is built from TRBV9 and TRBJ1-2; D might be TRBD1 (5 bases). V lost 3 bases to trimming and J lost 3 bases, with 12 bases between them. The CDR3 is made up of 14 amino acids. Germline CDR1 and CDR2: SGDLS and YYNGEE. Written as DNA, the CDR3 is TGTGCCAGCAGCGCTGTGGGGCGCGACTATGGCTACACCTTC. This encodes CASSAVGRDYGYTF. The variable domain in full, with the rest retrieved from reference TRBV9 and TRBJ1-2, is DSGVTQTPKHLITATGQRVTLRCSPRSGDLSVYWYQQSLDQGLQFLIQYYNGEERAKGNILERFSAQQFPDLHSELNLSSLELGDSALYFCASSAVGRDYGYTFGSGTRLTVV.

The genes are TRBV12-5 and TRBJ1-1; D gene ambiguous. CDR1 is LGHNT, CDR2 FRNRAP, per germline. Between the trimmed V and J ends, which lost 5 bases and 3 bases, there was a span of 10 bases. The length of the CDR3 is 13 residues. The CDR3 DNA reads as TGTGCTAGTGGTCGTTGGGATTACACTGAAGCTTTCTTT. It specifies CASGRWDYTEAFF.

This clonotype occurred once. The chain carries TRBV5-5 and TRBJ2-7, with TRBD2 as a possible D gene (5 bases). Germline loops: CDR1 SGHKS, CDR2 YYEKEE (reference sequence). V gave up 9 bases and J gave up 2 bases, with 15 bases separating them. The CDR3 sequence is 13 residues long. CDR3 DNA sequence: TGTGCCATGGGGTCCGGGGTCACCTACGAGCAGTACTTC. Translation gives CAMGSGVTYEQYF. Variable domain in full (rest from reference TRBV5-5 and TRBJ2-7): DAGVTQSPTHLIKTRGQQVTLRCSPISGHKSVSWYQQVLGQGPQFIFQYYEKEERGRGNFPDRFSARQFPNYSSELNVNALLLGDSALYLCAMGSGVTYEQYFGPGTRLTVT.

This clonotype came up once. The CDR3 region is CASSLGRAQYF. CDR3 bases: TGTGCCAGCAGCTTAGGCCGGGCGCAGTACTTC. V and J are TRBV7-2 and TRBJ2-7; D remains unclear. The CDR3 loop spans 11 amino acids. V lost 1 base, J lost 9 bases, and 7 bases lay in between. The germline gives CDR1 SGHTA, CDR2 FQGNSA.

This clonotype appeared a single time. The chain carries TRBV6-2 or TRBV6-3 and TRBJ2-1, with 7 nucleotides matching TRBD2. This CDR3 is 14 amino acids long. Looked up from germline, CDR1 is MNHEY and CDR2 is SVGEGT. V lost 3 bases, J lost 8 bases, and 7 bases stayed unmatched. The CDR3 DNA reads TGTGCCAGCAGTTATGGACTAGTTTTAGATGAGCAGTTCTTC. Protein sequence: CASSYGLVLDEQFF.

In this sample, this clonotype turned up many times. The CDR3 is CASRQRDMDTEAFF. CDR3 DNA sequence: TGTGCCAGCAGGCAAAGGGACATGGACACTGAAGCTTTCTTT. The V gene is TRBV12-3 or TRBV12-4, the J gene TRBJ1-1; D perhaps matches TRBD1 (6 bases). Trimming removed 6 bases at V and 3 bases at J, with 14 bases between. The CDR3 contains 14 residues.

Many counts were recorded for this clonotype. V and J are TRBV10-3 and TRBJ2-3; TRBD2 matches at 7 bases. Germline V gene lookup returns CDR1 ENHRY and CDR2 SYGVKD. V lost 5 bases, J lost 0 bases, and 8 bases stayed unmatched. The CDR3 is made up of 16 amino acids. CDR3 sequence: CAISYSGGGSTDTQYF. The CDR3 coding sequence is TGTGCCATCAGTTATTCGGGCGGGGGAAGCACAGATACGCAGTATTTT.

In this sample, this clonotype turned up a few times. The genes are TRBV9 and TRBJ2-4; a weak D match, TRBD2 (6 bases). Germline V CDR1 and CDR2: SGDLS, YYNGEE. The CDR3 has 14 residues. Trimming took off 0 bases at V and 5 bases at J, with 9 bases between the two ends. CDR3: CASSVGTGENIQYF. The CDR3 DNA follows: TGTGCCAGCAGCGTAGGCACGGGGGAAAACATTCAGTACTTC.

This rearrangement joins TRBV2 to TRBJ2-1; TRBD1 is a possible D gene (6 bases). There are 13 residues in the CDR3. The germline V and J ends were trimmed by 7 bases and 7 bases, with 14 bases remaining between them. Germline assignment: CDR1 SNHLY and CDR2 FYNNEI. CDR3 residues: CASNGVQGNEQFF. In nucleotides, the CDR3 is TGTGCCAGCAACGGAGTACAGGGAAATGAGCAGTTCTTC.

CDR3 residues: CSVEDPYRGDTDTQYF. The CDR3 DNA reads as TGCAGCGTTGAAGATCCCTACAGGGGGGACACAGATACGCAGTATTTT. The chain has TRBV29-1 and TRBJ2-3, with 8 bases that match TRBD1. Germline values: CDR1 SQVTM, CDR2 ANQGSEA. V shed 0 bases and J 2 bases; nucleotides not matched to a gene: 7. The CDR3 spans 16 residues.

This clonotype came up a few times. This chain's CDR3 is CSAQNPTWPLLPDTQYF. The CDR3 coding sequence is TGCAGTGCTCAGAATCCAACCTGGCCCCTTCTCCCAGATACGCAGTATTTT. The rearrangement joins TRBV20-1 to TRBJ2-3; no reliable D call. The length of the CDR3 is 17 residues. V shed 5 bases and J shed 4 bases, with 25 bases lying between them. Germline values: CDR1 DFQATT, CDR2 SNEGSKA (reference sequence).

This clonotype was found many times. The chain employs TRBV12-3 or TRBV12-4 and TRBJ1-5; D not certain. The CDR3 is made up of 14 amino acids. V was trimmed by 5 bases and J by 2 bases, leaving 10 bases between them. The CDR3 region has the DNA TGTGCCAGCAGTACTGACCCCCGCAATCAGCCCCAGCATTTT. Translating it yields CASSTDPRNQPQHF.

The CDR3 coding sequence is TGTGCCAGCTCACCGGACAGGGACCATGGCTACACCTTC. This gives the protein CASSPDRDHGYTF. This chain links TRBV18 with TRBJ1-2; 8 bases map to TRBD1. The germline CDR1 and CDR2 sequences are KGHSH and LQKENI. V lost 3 bases and J lost 6; bases outside the gene matches: 3. The CDR3 totals 13 residues.

This clonotype was detected ten times or more. The V call is TRBV7-2, the J call TRBJ2-7; tentative D call: TRBD1 (6 bases). V was pared by 6 bases and J by 4 bases, with 13 bases between. Germline CDR1 reads SGHTA; CDR2 reads FQGNSA. This CDR3 has 13 amino acids. The CDR3 region has the DNA TGTGCCAGCAGGACAGGTGCTTCATACGAGCAGTACTTC. Its protein product is CASRTGASYEQYF.

V gene TRBV28 combines with J gene TRBJ2-6, with D unresolved. The CDR3 length is 17 residues. Germline CDR1 reads MDHEN; CDR2 reads SYDVKM. V dropped 5 bases and J dropped 0 bases, with 14 bases sitting between them. The CDR3 region is CASSLFPWHSGANVLTF. The CDR3 nucleotides are TGTGCCAGCAGTCTATTTCCGTGGCACTCTGGGGCCAACGTCCTGACTTTC.

This chain connects TRBV12-3 or TRBV12-4 to TRBJ2-1; 10 positions match TRBD2. The V and J ends lost 11 bases and 9 bases, in that order; junction bases with no gene match: 16. The CDR3 spans 15 residues. The chain's CDR3 is CACRSWLAGVAEQFF. The CDR3 DNA sequence: TGTGCCTGTCGCTCTTGGCTAGCGGGAGTCGCTGAGCAGTTCTTC.

This clonotype appeared a few times. This chain joins TRBV20-1 and TRBJ1-2; TRBD1 aligns across 7 bases. With 0 bases clipped from V and 10 bases from J, the junction kept 8 bases outside the gene matches. The CDR3 consists of 13 residues. Per the germline V gene, CDR1 is DFQATT and CDR2 is SNEGSKA (reference sequence). CDR3 sequence: CSAREGGLIPYTF. CDR3 bases: TGCAGTGCTAGAGAAGGGGGCTTGATTCCCTACACCTTC.

In this sample, this clonotype turned up a few times. This chain connects TRBV20-1 to TRBJ2-7; TRBD1 matches at 7 bases. The CDR3 spans 15 residues. The germline V gene has CDR1 DFQATT and CDR2 SNEGSKA (reference sequence). V dropped 6 bases and J dropped 0; count of bases not matched to a gene: 11. In nucleotides, the CDR3 is TGCAGTGCAACACCCGAGAGGGGGCTCTCCTACGAGCAGTACTTC. This gives the protein CSATPERGLSYEQYF.

This clonotype has a handful of counts. The V gene is TRBV20-1, the J gene TRBJ1-6; TRBD1 aligns across 7 bases. Trimming at V came to 6 bases and at J to 6 bases, leaving 11 bases not matched to a gene. The V gene's germline CDR1 is DFQATT and CDR2 SNEGSKA (reference sequence). This CDR3 has 15 residues. CDR3 nucleotide sequence: TGCAGTGCCCTCTCTGAACAGGGGATTAATTCACCCCTCCACTTT. Amino acid sequence: CSALSEQGINSPLHF.

This clonotype showed up just a few times. The chain couples TRBV20-1 to TRBJ2-5, with a tentative D call TRBD1 (7 bases). CDR3 length: 12 amino acids. Germline V lookup: CDR1 DFQATT, CDR2 SNEGSKA (reference sequence). The CDR3 spells CSPGGFRETQYF. The CDR3 DNA reads as TGCAGCCCAGGGGGGTTTCGGGAGACCCAGTACTTC.

This clonotype was seen repeatedly, ten times or more. The chain carries TRBV20-1 and TRBJ2-1, with unresolved D. V dropped 8 bases and J dropped 0 bases, with 14 bases sitting between them. The CDR3 has 14 amino acids. The germline CDR1 and CDR2 sequences are DFQATT and SNEGSKA (reference sequence). CDR3: CSPVASPSYNEQFF. The CDR3 DNA reads as TGCAGTCCGGTGGCCTCCCCCTCCTACAATGAGCAGTTCTTC.

The V call is TRBV27, the J call TRBJ2-6; a weak D match, TRBD2 (5 bases). Per germline, CDR1 MNHEY and CDR2 SMNVEV (reference sequence). The CDR3 is made up of 13 amino acids. V was clipped by 7 bases and J by 4 bases, with 8 bases between them. The CDR3 here is CASKSGGANVLTF. The CDR3 region has the DNA TGTGCCAGCAAATCGGGAGGGGCCAACGTCCTGACTTTC.

J is TRBJ2-5 and V is TRBV14; D not certain. Between the trimmed V and J ends, which lost 3 bases and 5 bases, there was a span of 19 bases. CDR3 length: 16 amino acids. The germline gives CDR1 SGHDN, CDR2 FVKESK. The CDR3 nucleotides are TGTGCCAGCAGCCAGGTCCCGACACTGTGGTCGGAGACCCAGTACTTC. It specifies CASSQVPTLWSETQYF.

This clonotype has only a few counts. For the CDR3, the DNA is TGCAGTGCTAGAGACCCGTCAGGGCAGGGGGCCCTCCGGCCCCAGCATTTT. It yields the protein CSARDPSGQGALRPQHF. The chain links TRBV20-1 to TRBJ1-5; 8 bases are shared with TRBD1. V gave up 0 bases and J gave up 9 bases; unmatched junction bases: 16. This CDR3 spans 17 amino acids. CDR1 is DFQATT and CDR2 is SNEGSKA in the germline V gene (reference sequence).

This clonotype was seen many times. The gene calls are TRBV12-3 or TRBV12-4 and TRBJ1-4, with a possible D match to TRBD1 (5 bases). The V and J ends lost 2 bases and 6 bases respectively, with 7 bases between them. The CDR3 is 13 residues long. The CDR3 loop reads CASSLWGDEKLFF. CDR3 DNA: TGTGCCAGCAGTTTATGGGGGGATGAAAAACTGTTTTTT.

This rearrangement joins TRBV27 to TRBJ2-5, with TRBD1 as a possible D gene (6 bases). The CDR3 extends over 15 amino acids. Germline-derived CDR1 and CDR2 are MNHEY and SMNVEV (reference sequence). Trimming left V 2 bases short and J 6 bases short, with 16 bases between. The CDR3 coding sequence is TGTGCCAGCAGTTTAGGTCAGGGGCTTTTGAAGACCCAGTACTTC. Translated: CASSLGQGLLKTQYF.

This clonotype was detected only a few times. The CDR3 bases are TGTGCCAGTTTTAATTGGGGGGGCACAGATACGCAGTATTTT. Its protein product is CASFNWGGTDTQYF. The J gene is TRBJ2-3, the V gene TRBV12-3 or TRBV12-4; maybe TRBD2 (6 bases). V lost 9 bases, J lost 1 base, and 14 bases lay in between. The CDR3 has 14 residues.

This sequence joins TRBV7-2 and TRBJ2-7, with D perhaps TRBD1 (5 bases). The V end lost 3 bases, the J end lost 5 bases, and 14 bases lay between the germline ends. Germline V gives CDR1 SGHTA, CDR2 FQGNSA. The CDR3 contains 14 residues. The CDR3 spells CASSFRARRHEQYF. CDR3 in DNA: TGTGCCAGCAGCTTCAGGGCCCGACGGCACGAGCAGTACTTC.

The table lists this clonotype with a few counts. The genes are TRBV18 and TRBJ1-4; perhaps TRBD1 as D (6 bases). Germline values: CDR1 KGHSH, CDR2 LQKENI. The CDR3 totals 15 residues. Trimming took 2 bases from V and 5 from J, leaving 12 bases between them. The CDR3 DNA is TGTGCCAGCTCACCATCGGCAGGGGAAAATGAAAAACTGTTTTTT. Protein product: CASSPSAGENEKLFF.